In its sample, the clone carrying this TCR beta chain was seen once. Germline V gives CDR1 MNHEY, CDR2 SVGEGT. J gave up 3 bases and V 6 bases, and 5 bases lay outside the gene matches. The CDR3 has 15 residues. Sequenced by immunoSEQ multiplex PCR; TCRdb stores in-frame clones only, minus some. The data hold about 250,000 clones, with around nine tenths observed a single time. This sample was included in a study of blood T cell repertoires in COVID-19. The wider study: Sample material is recorded as cDNA or gDNA derived from T cells, B-cell-depleted T cells, or PBMCs.

Patients of the Seattle cohort, enrolled during active infection, were followed longitudinally. This receptor was taken from a man aged 30 to 39 with COVID-19, enrolled during active disease. Sequencing was done on a sample of peripheral blood. This sequence joins TRBV6-2 or TRBV6-3 and TRBJ2-3, with 11 bases that match TRBD2. The CDR3 loop reads CASSLTSGGTDTQYF. CDR3 nucleotide sequence: TGTGCCAGCAGCCTCACTAGCGGGGGAACAGATACGCAGTATTTT.